This TCR beta chain emerged from a study of T cell responses to AZD1222 COVID-19 vaccine. Study-level results: Repertoire collection took place solely once the T cell response had peaked. Unmutated variant regions are reportedly the target of nearly half of TCRs that are spike-specific.

On this clone: Its target is not known.

Here immunoSEQ multiplex PCR was the method, and the copy in TCRdb shows in-frame clones only, minus some. In the table there are approximately 150,000 clones, 89% of which are singletons. Trimming stripped 6 bases from V and 1 base from J, with 12 bases between. This CDR3 is 14 amino acids long. CDR1 MNHEY and CDR2 SMNVEV come from the germline V gene (reference sequence). The sample in question was peripheral blood, obtained on day 0 of AZD1222 vaccination. The chain combines TRBV27 with TRBJ1-2, with a weak D call TRBD1 (6 bases). The TCR was taken from an adult in good health. The CDR3 here is CASSRRGFNYGYTF. The CDR3 DNA follows: TGTGCCAGCAGCCGCAGGGGTTTTAACTATGGCTACACCTTC.